This TCR beta chain is drawn from a study of OX40 agonist ivuxolimab in advanced cancers. Germline V gives CDR1 LGHNT, CDR2 FRNRAP. V was shortened by 3 bases and J by 7 bases, with 16 bases between the two germline ends. The CDR3 is 15 residues long. In regard to this clone: What it binds is unknown.

Study outcomes and limitations: Among the lowest peripheral clonal expansion occurred in 0.1-3.0 mg/kg partial responders.

Sequencing used immunoSEQ multiplex PCR; TCRdb keeps in-frame clones, though not all of them. There are approximately 80,000 clones in the sample; approximately 92% occur only once, and approximately 7% lies in the top ten. Sequences were derived from CD4+ or CD8+ T cells sorted from blood, sampled in a trial of the OX40 agonist ivuxolimab. The chain joins TRBV12-5 to TRBJ1-5; D perhaps matches TRBD1 (5 bases). The receptor's source is an adult with an advanced solid tumor such as melanoma, head and neck, liver or kidney cancer. Here the CDR3 reads CASGLGDGLGQPQHF. The CDR3 region has the DNA TGTGCTAGTGGTTTAGGGGACGGTCTGGGGCAGCCCCAGCATTTT.